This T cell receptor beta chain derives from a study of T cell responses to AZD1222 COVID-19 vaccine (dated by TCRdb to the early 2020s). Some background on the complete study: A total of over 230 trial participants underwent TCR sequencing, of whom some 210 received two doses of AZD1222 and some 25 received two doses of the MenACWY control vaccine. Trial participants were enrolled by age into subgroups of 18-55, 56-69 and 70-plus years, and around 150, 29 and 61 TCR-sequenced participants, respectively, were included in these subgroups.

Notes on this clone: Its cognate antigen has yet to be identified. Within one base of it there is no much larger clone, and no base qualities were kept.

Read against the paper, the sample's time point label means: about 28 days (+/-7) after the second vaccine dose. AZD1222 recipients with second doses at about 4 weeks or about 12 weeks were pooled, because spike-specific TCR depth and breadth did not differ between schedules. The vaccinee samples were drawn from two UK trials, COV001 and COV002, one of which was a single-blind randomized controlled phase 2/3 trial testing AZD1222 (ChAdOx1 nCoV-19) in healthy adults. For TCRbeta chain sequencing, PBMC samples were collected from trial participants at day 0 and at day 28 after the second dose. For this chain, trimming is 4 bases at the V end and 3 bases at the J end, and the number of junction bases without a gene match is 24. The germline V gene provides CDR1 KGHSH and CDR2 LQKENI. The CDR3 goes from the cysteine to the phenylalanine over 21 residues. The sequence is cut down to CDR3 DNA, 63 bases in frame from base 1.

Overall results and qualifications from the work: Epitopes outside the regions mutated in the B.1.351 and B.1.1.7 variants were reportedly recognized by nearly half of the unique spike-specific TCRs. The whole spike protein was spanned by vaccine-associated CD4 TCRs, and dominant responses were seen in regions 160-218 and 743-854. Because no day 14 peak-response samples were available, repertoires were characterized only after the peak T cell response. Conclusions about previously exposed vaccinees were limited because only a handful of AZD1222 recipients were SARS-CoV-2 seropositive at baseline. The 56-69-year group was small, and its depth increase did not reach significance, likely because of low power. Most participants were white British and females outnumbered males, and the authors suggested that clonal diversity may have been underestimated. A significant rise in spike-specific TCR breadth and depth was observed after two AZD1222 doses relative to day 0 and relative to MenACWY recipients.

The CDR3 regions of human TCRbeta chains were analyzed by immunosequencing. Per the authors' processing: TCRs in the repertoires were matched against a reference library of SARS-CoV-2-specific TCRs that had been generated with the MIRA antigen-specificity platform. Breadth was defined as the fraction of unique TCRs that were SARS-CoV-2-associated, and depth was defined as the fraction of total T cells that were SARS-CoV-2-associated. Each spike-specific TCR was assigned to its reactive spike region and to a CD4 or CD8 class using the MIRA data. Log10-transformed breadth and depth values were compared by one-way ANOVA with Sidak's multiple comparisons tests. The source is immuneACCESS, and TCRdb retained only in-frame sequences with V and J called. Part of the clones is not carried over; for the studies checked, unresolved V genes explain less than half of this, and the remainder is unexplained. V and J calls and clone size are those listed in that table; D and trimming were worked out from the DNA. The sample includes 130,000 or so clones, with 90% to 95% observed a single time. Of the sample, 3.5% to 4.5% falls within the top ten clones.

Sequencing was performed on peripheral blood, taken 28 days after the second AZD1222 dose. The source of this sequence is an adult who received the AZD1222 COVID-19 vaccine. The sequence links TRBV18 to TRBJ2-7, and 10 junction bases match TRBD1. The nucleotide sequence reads TGTGCCAGCTCACGGAGGAGTTGGGAGGGGACAGGGGTTTTCGTCGACTACGAGCAGTACTTC. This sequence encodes CASSRRSWEGTGVFVDYEQYF.